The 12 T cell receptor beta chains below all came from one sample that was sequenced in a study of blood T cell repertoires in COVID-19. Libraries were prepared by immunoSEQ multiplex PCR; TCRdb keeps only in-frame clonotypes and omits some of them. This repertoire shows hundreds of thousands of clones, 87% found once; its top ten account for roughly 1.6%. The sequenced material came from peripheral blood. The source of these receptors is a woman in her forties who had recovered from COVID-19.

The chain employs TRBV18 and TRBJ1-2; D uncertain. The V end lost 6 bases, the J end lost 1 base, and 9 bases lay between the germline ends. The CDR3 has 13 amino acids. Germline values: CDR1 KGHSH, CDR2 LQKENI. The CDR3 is CASSPSINYGYTF. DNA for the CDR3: TGTGCCAGCTCGCCCAGTATTAACTATGGCTACACCTTC.

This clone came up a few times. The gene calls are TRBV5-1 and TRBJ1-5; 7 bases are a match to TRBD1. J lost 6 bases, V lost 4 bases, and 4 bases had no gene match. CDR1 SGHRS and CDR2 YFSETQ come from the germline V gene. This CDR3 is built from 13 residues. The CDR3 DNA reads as TGCGCCAGCAGCCCAACAGGGGCTCAGCCCCAGCATTTT. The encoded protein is CASSPTGAQPQHF.

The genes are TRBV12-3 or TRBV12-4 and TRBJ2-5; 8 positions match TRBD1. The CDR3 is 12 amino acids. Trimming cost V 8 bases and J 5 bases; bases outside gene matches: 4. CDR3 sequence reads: CASYRTGETQYF. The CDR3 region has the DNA TGTGCCAGCTATCGGACAGGGGAGACCCAGTACTTC.

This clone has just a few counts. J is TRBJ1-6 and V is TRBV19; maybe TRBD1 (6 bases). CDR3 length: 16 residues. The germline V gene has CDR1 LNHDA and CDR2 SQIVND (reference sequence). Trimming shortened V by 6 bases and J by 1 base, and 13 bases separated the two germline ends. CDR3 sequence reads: CASSYRATSYNSPLHF. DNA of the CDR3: TGTGCCAGTAGCTACAGGGCAACATCCTATAATTCACCCCTCCACTTT.

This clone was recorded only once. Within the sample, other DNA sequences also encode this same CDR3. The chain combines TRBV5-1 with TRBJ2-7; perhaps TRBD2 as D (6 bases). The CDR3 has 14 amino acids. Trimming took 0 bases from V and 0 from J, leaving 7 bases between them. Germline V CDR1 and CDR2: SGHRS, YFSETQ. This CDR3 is CASSLGGGSYEQYF. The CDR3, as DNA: TGCGCCAGCAGCTTGGGGGGAGGCTCCTACGAGCAGTACTTC.

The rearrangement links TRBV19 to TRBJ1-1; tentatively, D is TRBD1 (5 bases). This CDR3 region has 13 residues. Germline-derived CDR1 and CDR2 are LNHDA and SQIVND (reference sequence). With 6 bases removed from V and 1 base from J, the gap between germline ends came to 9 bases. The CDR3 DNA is TGTGCCAGTAGCTTAACAGGGAACACTGAAGCTTTCTTT. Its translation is CASSLTGNTEAFF.

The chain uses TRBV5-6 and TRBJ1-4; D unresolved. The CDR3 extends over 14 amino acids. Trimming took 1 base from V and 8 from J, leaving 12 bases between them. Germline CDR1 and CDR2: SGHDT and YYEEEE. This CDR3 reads CASSLWKGSEKLFF. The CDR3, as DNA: TGTGCCAGCAGCTTGTGGAAAGGGAGCGAAAAACTGTTTTTT.

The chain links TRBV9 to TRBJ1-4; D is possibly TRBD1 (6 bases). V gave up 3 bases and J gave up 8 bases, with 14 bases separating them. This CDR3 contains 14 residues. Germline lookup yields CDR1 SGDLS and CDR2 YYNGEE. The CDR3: CASSGRVGAEKLFF. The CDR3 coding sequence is TGTGCCAGCAGCGGTAGAGTGGGGGCGGAAAAACTGTTTTTT.

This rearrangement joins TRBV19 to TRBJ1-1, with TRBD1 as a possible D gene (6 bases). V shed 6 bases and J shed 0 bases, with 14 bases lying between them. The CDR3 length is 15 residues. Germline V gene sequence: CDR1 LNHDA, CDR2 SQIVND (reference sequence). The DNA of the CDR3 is TGTGCCAGTAGGATTCCGGGACACCTGAACACTGAAGCTTTCTTT. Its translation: CASRIPGHLNTEAFF.

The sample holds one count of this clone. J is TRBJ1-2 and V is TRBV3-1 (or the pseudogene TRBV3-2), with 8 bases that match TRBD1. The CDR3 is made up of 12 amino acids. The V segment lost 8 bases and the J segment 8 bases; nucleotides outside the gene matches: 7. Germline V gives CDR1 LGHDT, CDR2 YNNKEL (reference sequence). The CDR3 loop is CASSGGPRGYTF. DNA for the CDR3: TGTGCCAGCTCAGGGGGCCCGAGAGGCTACACCTTC.

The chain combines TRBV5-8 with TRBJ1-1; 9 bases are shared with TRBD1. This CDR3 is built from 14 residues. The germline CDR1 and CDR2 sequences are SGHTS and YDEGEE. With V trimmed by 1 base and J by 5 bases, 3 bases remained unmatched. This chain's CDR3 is CASSLWGQGTEAFF. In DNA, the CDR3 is TGTGCCAGCAGCTTGTGGGGACAGGGAACTGAAGCTTTCTTT. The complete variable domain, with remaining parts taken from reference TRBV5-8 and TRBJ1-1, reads EAGVTQSPTHLIKTRGQQATLRCSPISGHTSVYWYQQALGLGLQFLLWYDEGEERNRGNFPPRFSGRQFPNYSSELNVNALELEDSALYLCASSLWGQGTEAFFGQGTRLTVV.

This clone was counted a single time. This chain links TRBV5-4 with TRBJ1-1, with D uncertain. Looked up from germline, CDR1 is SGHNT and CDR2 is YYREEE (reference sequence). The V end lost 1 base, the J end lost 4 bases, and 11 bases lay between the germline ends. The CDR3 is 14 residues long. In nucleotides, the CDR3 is TGTGCCAGCAGCTTGTCTGCTGCAGGCACTGAAGCTTTCTTT. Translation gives CASSLSAAGTEAFF.